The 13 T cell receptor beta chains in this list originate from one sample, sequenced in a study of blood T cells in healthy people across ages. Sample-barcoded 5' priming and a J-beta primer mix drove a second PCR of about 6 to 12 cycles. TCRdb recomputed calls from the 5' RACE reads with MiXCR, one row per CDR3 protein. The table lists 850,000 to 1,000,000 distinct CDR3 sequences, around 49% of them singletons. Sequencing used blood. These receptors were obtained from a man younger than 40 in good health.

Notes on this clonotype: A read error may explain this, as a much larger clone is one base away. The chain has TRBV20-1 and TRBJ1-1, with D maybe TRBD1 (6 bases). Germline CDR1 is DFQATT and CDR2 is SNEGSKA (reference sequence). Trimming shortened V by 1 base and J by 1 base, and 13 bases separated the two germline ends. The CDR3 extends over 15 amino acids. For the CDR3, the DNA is TGCAGTGCTAGAGGAGGGGGGGGAGCGAACACTGAAGCTTTCTTT. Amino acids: CSARGGGGANTEAFF.

The chain's CDR3 is CSARTMGGTGGGYGYTF. The CDR3 nucleotides are TGCAGTGCTAGGACCATGGGCGGGACAGGGGGTGGCTATGGCTACACCTTC. This rearrangement joins TRBV20-1 to TRBJ1-2; 11 bases line up with TRBD1. This CDR3 has 17 residues. V gave up 3 bases and J gave up 4 bases; unmatched junction bases: 13. CDR1 is DFQATT and CDR2 is SNEGSKA in the germline V gene (reference sequence).

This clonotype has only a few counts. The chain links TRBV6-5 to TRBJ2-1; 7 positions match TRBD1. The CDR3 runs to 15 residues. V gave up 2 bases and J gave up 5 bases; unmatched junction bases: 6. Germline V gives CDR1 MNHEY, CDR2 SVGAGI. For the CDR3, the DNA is TGTGCCAGCAGTTACCACCGACAGGGCAACAATGAGCAGTTCTTC. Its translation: CASSYHRQGNNEQFF.

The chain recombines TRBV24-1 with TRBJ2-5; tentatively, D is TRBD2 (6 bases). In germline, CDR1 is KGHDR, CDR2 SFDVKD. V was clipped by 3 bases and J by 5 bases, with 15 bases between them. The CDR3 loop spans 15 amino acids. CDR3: CATSDPGGAPETQYF. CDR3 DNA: TGTGCCACCAGTGATCCGGGCGGGGCGCCGGAGACCCAGTACTTC.

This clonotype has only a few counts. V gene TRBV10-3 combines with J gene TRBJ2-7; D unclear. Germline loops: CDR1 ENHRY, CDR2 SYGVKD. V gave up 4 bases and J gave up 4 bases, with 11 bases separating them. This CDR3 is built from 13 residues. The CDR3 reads CAISGTDLYEQYF. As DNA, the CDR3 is TGTGCCATCAGTGGAACTGACCTGTACGAGCAGTACTTC.

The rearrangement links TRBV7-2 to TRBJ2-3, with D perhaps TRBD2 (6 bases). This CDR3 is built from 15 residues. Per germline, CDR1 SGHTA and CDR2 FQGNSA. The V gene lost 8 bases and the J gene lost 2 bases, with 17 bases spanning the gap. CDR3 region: CASSRAGPFTDTQYF. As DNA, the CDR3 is TGTGCCAGCTCTCGGGCGGGGCCGTTCACAGATACGCAGTATTTT.

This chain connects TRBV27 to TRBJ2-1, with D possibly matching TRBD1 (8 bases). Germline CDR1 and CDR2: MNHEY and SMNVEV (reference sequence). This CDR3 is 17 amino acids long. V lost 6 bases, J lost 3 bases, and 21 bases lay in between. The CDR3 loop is CASSHRQGTTNYNEQFF. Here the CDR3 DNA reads TGTGCCAGCAGCCATCGACAGGGGACTACCAACTACAATGAGCAGTTCTTC.

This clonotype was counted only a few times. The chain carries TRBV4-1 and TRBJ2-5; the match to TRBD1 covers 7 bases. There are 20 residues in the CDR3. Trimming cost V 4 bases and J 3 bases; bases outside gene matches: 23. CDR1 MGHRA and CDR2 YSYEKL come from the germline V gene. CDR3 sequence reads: CASSRGQAGVKGYYKETQYF. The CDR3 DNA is TGCGCCAGCAGCCGAGGACAGGCAGGGGTCAAGGGCTACTATAAAGAGACCCAGTACTTC.

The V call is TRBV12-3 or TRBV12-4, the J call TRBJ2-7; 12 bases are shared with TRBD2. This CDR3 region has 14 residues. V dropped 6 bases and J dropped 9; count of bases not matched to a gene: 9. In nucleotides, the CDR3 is TGTGCCAGCAGACCTAGCGGGGGGGAGTCGGTGCAGTACTTC. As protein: CASRPSGGESVQYF.

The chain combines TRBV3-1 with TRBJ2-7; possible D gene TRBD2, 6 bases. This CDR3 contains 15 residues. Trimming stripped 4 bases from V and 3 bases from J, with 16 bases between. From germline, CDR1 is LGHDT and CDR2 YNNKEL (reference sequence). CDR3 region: CASSRPGSGDYEQYF. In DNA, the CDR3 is TGTGCCAGCAGCCGCCCGGGTAGCGGAGACTACGAGCAGTACTTC.

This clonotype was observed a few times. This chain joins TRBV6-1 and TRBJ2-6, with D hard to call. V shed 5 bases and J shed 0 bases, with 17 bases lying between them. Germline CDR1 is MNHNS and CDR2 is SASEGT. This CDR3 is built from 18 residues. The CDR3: CASSPTDPTLSGANVLTF. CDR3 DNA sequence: TGTGCCAGCAGTCCGACGGACCCGACTCTCTCTGGGGCCAACGTCCTGACTTTC.

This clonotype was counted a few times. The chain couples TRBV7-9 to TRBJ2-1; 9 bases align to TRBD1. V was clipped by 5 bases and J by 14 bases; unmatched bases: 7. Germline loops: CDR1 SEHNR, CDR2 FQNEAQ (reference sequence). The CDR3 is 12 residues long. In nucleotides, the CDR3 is TGTGCCAGCAGCACCCGGGACAGGGAGGAGTTCTTC. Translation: CASSTRDREEFF.

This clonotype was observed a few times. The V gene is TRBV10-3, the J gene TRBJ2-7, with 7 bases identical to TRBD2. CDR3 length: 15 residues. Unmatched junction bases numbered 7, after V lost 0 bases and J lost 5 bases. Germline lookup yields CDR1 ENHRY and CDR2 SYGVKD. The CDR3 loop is CAISESGEGYHEQYF. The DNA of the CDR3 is TGTGCCATCAGTGAGTCGGGGGAGGGCTACCACGAGCAGTACTTC.